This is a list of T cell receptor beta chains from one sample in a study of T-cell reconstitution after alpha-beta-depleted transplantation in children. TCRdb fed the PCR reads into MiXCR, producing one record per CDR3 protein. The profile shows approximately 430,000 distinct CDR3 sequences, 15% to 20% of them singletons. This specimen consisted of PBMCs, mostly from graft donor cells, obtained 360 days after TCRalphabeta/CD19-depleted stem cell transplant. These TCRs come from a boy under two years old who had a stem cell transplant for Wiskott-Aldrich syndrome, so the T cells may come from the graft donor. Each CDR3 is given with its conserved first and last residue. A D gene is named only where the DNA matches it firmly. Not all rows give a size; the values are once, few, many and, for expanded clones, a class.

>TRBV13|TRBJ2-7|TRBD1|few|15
TGTGCCAGCAGCTTAGGGGGACAGAGCTCCTACGAGCAGTACTTC
CASSLGGQSSYEQYF
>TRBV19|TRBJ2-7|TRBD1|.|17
TGTGCCAGTAGTATTATAAGGGGGACAGGGGAGGACTACGAGCAGTACTTC
CASSIIRGTGEDYEQYF
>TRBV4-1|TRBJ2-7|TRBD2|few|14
TGCGCCAGCAGCCAACTAGGACCGGGGGGCGAGCAGTACTTC
CASSQLGPGGEQYF
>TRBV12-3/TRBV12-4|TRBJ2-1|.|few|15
TGTGCCAGCAGTCACAATACGGGACGGCACAATGAGCAGTTCTTC
CASSHNTGRHNEQFF
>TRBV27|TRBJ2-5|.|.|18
TGTGCCAGCAGTTTAAAAGGGACGGGCTTTCGAAGGCAAGAGACCCAGTACTTC
CASSLKGTGFRRQETQYF
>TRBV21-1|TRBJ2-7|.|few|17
TGTGCCAGCAGCAAAAGGGATTTGTCAGAGGGCTCCTACGAGCAGTACTTC
CASSKRDLSEGSYEQYF
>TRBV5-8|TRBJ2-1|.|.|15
TGTGCCAGCACTCTCGGGTACAGGGTTAGCAATGAGCAGTTCTTC
CASTLGYRVSNEQFF
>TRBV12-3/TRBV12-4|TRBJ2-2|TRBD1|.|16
TGTGCCAGCAGTGGACAGGGGGTGTTCTTGGTTAGGGAGCTGTTTTTT
CASSGQGVFLVRELFF
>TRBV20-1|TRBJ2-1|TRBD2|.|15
TGCAGTGCTAGGGCGGGAGTCCGCGGATACAATGAGCAGTTCTTC
CSARAGVRGYNEQFF
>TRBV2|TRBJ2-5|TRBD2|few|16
TGTGCCAGCACCTTTCAACTAGCGGGTGTTCAAGAGACCCAGTACTTC
CASTFQLAGVQETQYF
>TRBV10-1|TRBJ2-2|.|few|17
TGCGCCAGCAGTGAGTCTACTGCCGGGCCATGGACCGGGGAGCTGTTTTTT
CASSESTAGPWTGELFF
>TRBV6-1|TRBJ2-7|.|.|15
TGTGCCAGCAGATCCGACCCAGACACAAGCTACGAGCAGTACTTC
CASRSDPDTSYEQYF
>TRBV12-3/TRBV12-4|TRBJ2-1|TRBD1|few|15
TGTGCCAGCAGTTATGGGGACAGGGACGACAATGAGCAGTTCTTC
CASSYGDRDDNEQFF
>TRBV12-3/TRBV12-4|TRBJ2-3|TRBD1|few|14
TGTGCCAGCGGGACAGGAGTGGGGACAGATACGCAGTATTTT
CASGTGVGTDTQYF
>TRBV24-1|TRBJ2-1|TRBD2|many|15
TGTGCCACCAGTGATCTAGCGGGAGATGGAAATGAGCAGTTCTTC
CATSDLAGDGNEQFF
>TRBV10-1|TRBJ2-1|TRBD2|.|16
TGCGCCAGCAGTGAGTCGCGGGGGTCCCTATACAATGAGCAGTTCTTC
CASSESRGSLYNEQFF
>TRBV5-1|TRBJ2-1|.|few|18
TGCGCCAGCAGCTTAGCAGGGGCTACCTTGTACTCCTACAATGAGCAGTTCTTC
CASSLAGATLYSYNEQFF
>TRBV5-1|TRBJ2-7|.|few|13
TGCGCCAGCAGCTTGGGGGAATACTACGAGCAGTACTTC
CASSLGEYYEQYF
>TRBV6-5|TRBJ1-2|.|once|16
TGTGCCAGCAGTTACCACGGACAGAAAAATCACTATGGCTACACCTTC
CASSYHGQKNHYGYTF
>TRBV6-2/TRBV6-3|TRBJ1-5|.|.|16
TGTGCCAGCAGGCGCGGTGGGGGACAAAGCAATCAGCCCCAGCATTTT
CASRRGGGQSNQPQHF
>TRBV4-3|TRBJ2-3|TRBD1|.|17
TGCGCCAGCAGCCAATCTGCCTGGACAGGGGGCGCAGATACGCAGTATTTT
CASSQSAWTGGADTQYF
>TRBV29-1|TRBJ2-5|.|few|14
TGCAGCGTTTCTCAAGGGGGGTTGGAGGAGACCCAGTACTTC
CSVSQGGLEETQYF
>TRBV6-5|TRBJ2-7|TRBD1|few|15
TGTGCCAGCAGTTACTTCAGACAGGGTTATAGCGAGCAGTACTTC
CASSYFRQGYSEQYF
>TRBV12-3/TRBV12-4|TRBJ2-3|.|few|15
TGTGCCAGCAGTTTAGATGGGACAAACACAGATACGCAGTATTTT
CASSLDGTNTDTQYF
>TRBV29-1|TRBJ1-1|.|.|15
TGCAGCGTTCTAAGACACCTCGGTTCGGTCACTGAAGCTTTCTTT
CSVLRHLGSVTEAFF
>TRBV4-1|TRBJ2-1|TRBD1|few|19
TGCGCCAGCAGCCAAGAGAGTTGGGTAGGACAGGATCCTTACAATGAGCAGTTCTTC
CASSQESWVGQDPYNEQFF
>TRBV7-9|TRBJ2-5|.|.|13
TGTGCCAGCAGCTTAGTATTCGGGGAGACCCAGTACTTC
CASSLVFGETQYF
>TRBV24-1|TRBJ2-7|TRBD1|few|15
TGTGCCACCAGTGACCCAAAACAGGGGTCCTACGAGCAGTACTTC
CATSDPKQGSYEQYF
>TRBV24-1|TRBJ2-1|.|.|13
TGTGCCACCAGGCGCGACTCCTACAATGAGCAGTTCTTC
CATRRDSYNEQFF
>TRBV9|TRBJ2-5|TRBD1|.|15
TGTGCCAGCAGCGTGTCTGGACAGGGGGGAGAGACCCAGTACTTC
CASSVSGQGGETQYF
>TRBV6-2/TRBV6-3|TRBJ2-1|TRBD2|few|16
TGTGCCAGCAGAACAGTAGCGGGAGGGCCAAACAATGAGCAGTTCTTC
CASRTVAGGPNNEQFF
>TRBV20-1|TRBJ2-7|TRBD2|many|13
TGCAGTGCTCTAGCGGGGGGACCCTACGAGCAGTACTTC
CSALAGGPYEQYF
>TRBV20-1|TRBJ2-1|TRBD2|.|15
TGCAGTGCTAGGATTAGCGGGAGAACCTACAATGAGCAGTTCTTC
CSARISGRTYNEQFF
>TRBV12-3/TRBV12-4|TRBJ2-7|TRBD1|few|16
TGTGCCAGCAGTCCCTGGGGGGACAGGGGAAATTACGAGCAGTACTTC
CASSPWGDRGNYEQYF
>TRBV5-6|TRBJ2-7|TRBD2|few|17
TGTGCCAGCAGCTTGGGTGGGGTTAGCGGGAAAGCCTACGAGCAGTACTTC
CASSLGGVSGKAYEQYF
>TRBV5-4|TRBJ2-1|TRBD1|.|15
TGTGCCAGCAGCTTGGGCGACAGGGGGCCGGGTGAGCAGTTCTTC
CASSLGDRGPGEQFF
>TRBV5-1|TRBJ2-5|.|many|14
TGCGCCAGCAGCTACCGGGGAACACAAGAGACCCAGTACTTC
CASSYRGTQETQYF
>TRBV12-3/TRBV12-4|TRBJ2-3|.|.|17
TGTGCCAGCAGTTTAGGGACAGGTGCCCCTAGCGCAGATACGCAGTATTTT
CASSLGTGAPSADTQYF
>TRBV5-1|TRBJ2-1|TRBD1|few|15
TGCGCCAGCAGCTTGTTGGGACAGGGGGCAGGGGAGCAGTTCTTC
CASSLLGQGAGEQFF
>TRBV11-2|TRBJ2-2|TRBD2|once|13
TGTGCCAGCAGCGAAGCGGGAAGCGGGGAGCTGTTTTTT
CASSEAGSGELFF